This T cell receptor (beta chain) is from a study of shared clonotypes between healthy human individuals. Overall study context: Three CD4 naive, three CD4 memory, two CD8 naive and one CD8 memory plate were used per donor.

The CDR3 totals 14 residues. V shed 3 bases and J shed 4 bases, with 12 bases lying between them. CDR1 is SGHTA, CDR2 FQGTGA, per germline. Replicate PCRs run on sorted subsets employed about 220 ng DNA, 30,000 to 35,000 T cell genomes. TCRdb keeps only in-frame clones here, not all; method: immunoSEQ multiplex PCR. The profile covers roughly 640,000 clones, with around 72% appearing a single time and under 2% taken by the ten largest. The sample comprised memory CD4+ T cells sorted from blood. Regarding subset: CD45RA-negative fraction. The chain is built from TRBV7-3 and TRBJ2-5; the D call may be TRBD1 or TRBD2 (6 bases each). The TCR sequence derives from a woman aged 30 to 39 in good health. CDR3 amino acids: CASSFYGGGETQYF. In DNA, the CDR3 is TGTGCCAGCAGCTTCTACGGAGGGGGAGAGACCCAGTACTTC.